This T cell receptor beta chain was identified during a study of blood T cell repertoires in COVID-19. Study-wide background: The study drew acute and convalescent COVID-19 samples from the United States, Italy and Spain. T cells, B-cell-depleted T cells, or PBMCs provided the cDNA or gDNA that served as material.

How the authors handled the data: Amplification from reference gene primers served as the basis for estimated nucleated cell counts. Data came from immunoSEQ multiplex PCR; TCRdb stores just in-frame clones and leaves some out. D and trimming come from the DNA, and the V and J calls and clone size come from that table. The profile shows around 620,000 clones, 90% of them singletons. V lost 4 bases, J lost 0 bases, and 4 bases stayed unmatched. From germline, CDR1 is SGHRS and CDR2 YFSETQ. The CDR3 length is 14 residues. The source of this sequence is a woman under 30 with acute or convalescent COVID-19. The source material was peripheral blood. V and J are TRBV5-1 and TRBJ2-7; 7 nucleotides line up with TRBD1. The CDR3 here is CASSIGTDSYEQYF. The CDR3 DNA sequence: TGCGCCAGCAGCATAGGGACAGACTCCTACGAGCAGTACTTC.